This passage covers 17 T cell receptor beta chains from one sample sequenced in a study of T cells in narcolepsy (dated by TCRdb to the late 2010s). Receptor amplification or capture employed the immunoSEQ multiplex PCR assay. TCRdb holds this immuneACCESS table with in-frame rearrangements only. Some clones are missing; in checked studies, unresolved V genes explain under half, and the rest has no known cause. The sample has around 25,000 clones on record, roughly 83% of them singletons. 0.55% to 0.75% of the sample is held by the ten biggest clonotypes. The sample was CD45RA- memory CD4+ T cells from PBMCs. The cell subset or site label on this specimen signifies: memory T cells sorted ex vivo from peripheral blood. These receptors all stem from a human donor with narcolepsy.

The chain links TRBV28 to TRBJ1-5; D is possibly TRBD1 (5 bases). CDR3 length: 15 amino acids. Trimming removed 3 bases at V and 2 bases at J, with 11 bases between. Germline values: CDR1 MDHEN, CDR2 SYDVKM. CDR3 sequence (DNA): TGTGCCAGCAGTTTCCCCGGGGGAGGCAATCAGCCCCAGCATTTT. Translated, it gives CASSFPGGGNQPQHF.

The J gene is TRBJ1-5, the V gene TRBV5-8; D might be TRBD1 (6 bases). Looked up from germline, CDR1 is SGHTS and CDR2 is YDEGEE. The CDR3 covers 17 residues. Trimming pared 0 bases from V and 6 bases from J, leaving 19 bases between. This CDR3 reads CASSLGSIRGGSQPQHF. The CDR3 coding sequence is TGTGCCAGCAGCTTGGGAAGTATTAGAGGGGGAAGTCAGCCCCAGCATTTT.

This clone was seen just once. This sequence joins TRBV6-1 and TRBJ2-7; D gene uncertain. This CDR3 has 13 amino acids. Germline V gives CDR1 MNHNS, CDR2 SASEGT. V lost 6 bases and J lost 1, with 10 bases in between. The CDR3: CASRTDLSYEQYF. DNA for the CDR3: TGTGCCAGCAGAACAGACCTATCCTACGAGCAGTACTTC.

The chain links TRBV5-1 to TRBJ2-5; D may match TRBD1 or TRBD2 (5 bases each). This CDR3 spans 15 amino acids. Trimming pared 1 base from V and 2 bases from J, leaving 12 bases between. CDR1 is SGHRS and CDR2 is YFSETQ in the germline V gene. The DNA of the CDR3 is TGCGCCAGCAGCTTGACTCCGGGGCAGCAAGAGACCCAGTACTTC. Translating it yields CASSLTPGQQETQYF.

This clone was found a few times. The chain joins TRBV5-5 to TRBJ1-2; D remains unclear. The germline V gene has CDR1 SGHKS and CDR2 YYEKEE (reference sequence). The CDR3 covers 13 residues. Trimming cost V 1 base and J 4 bases, with 8 bases left between them. CDR3 in amino acids: CASSLQLSYGYTF. The CDR3 nucleotides read TGTGCCAGCAGCTTGCAGCTAAGCTATGGCTACACCTTC.

CDR3: CASSLKGYEQYF. The DNA for the CDR3 is TGTGCCAGCAGCCTCAAGGGCTACGAGCAGTACTTC. The rearrangement joins TRBV14 to TRBJ2-7; no clear D. Germline loops: CDR1 SGHDN, CDR2 FVKESK. This CDR3 spans 12 amino acids. Trimming pared 4 bases from V and 3 bases from J, leaving 7 bases between. The full variable domain, in which reference TRBV14 and TRBJ2-7 provide the parts outside the CDR3, is EAGVTQFPSHSVIEKGQTVTLRCDPISGHDNLYWYRRVMGKEIKFLLHFVKESKQDESGMPNNRFLAERTGGTYSTLKVQPAELEDSGVYFCASSLKGYEQYFGPGTRLTVT.

This chain connects TRBV6-5 to TRBJ1-2; D remains ambiguous. Trimming shortened V by 7 bases and J by 3 bases, and 15 bases separated the two germline ends. Germline loops: CDR1 MNHEY, CDR2 SVGAGI. This CDR3 comprises 14 residues. This CDR3 reads CASKSARVDYGYTF. CDR3 bases: TGTGCCAGCAAAAGCGCCCGGGTGGACTATGGCTACACCTTC.

J is TRBJ2-5 and V is TRBV5-1, with 10 nucleotides matching TRBD1. The CDR3 has 15 residues. Germline V lookup: CDR1 SGHRS, CDR2 YFSETQ. J was trimmed by 3 bases and V by 6 bases; bases with no gene match: 8. The CDR3 nucleotides read TGCGCCAGCACCGACAGGGGGCTTCGGGAAGAGACCCAGTACTTC. Amino acid sequence: CASTDRGLREETQYF. Drawing the rest from reference TRBV5-1 and TRBJ2-5, the complete variable domain is KAGVTQTPRYLIKTRGQQVTLSCSPISGHRSVSWYQQTPGQGLQFLFEYFSETQRNKGNFPGRFSGRQFSNSRSEMNVSTLELGDSALYLCASTDRGLREETQYFGPGTRLLVL.

In its sample, this clone was seen once. The V and J genes are TRBV30 and TRBJ2-1; 9 nucleotides align to TRBD2. The V segment lost 0 bases and the J segment 2 bases; nucleotides outside the gene matches: 2. Germline CDR1 GTSNPN, CDR2 SVGIG (reference sequence). This CDR3 contains 15 residues. CDR3 coding DNA: TGTGCCTGGAGTGTACCTAGCGGGGCCTACAATGAGCAGTTCTTC. Its protein product is CAWSVPSGAYNEQFF.

The chain links TRBV20-1 to TRBJ1-1, with 8 positions matching TRBD1. This CDR3 contains 11 residues. V shed 4 bases and J 7 bases; nucleotides not matched to a gene: 2. The germline V gene has CDR1 DFQATT and CDR2 SNEGSKA (reference sequence). The CDR3 DNA follows: TGCAGTGCTACAGGGGGCGTTGAAGCTTTCTTT. Protein product: CSATGGVEAFF.

The chain has TRBV9 and TRBJ2-7; 11 nucleotides line up with TRBD2. Germline V gene data show CDR1 as SGDLS and CDR2 as YYNGEE. This CDR3 is 16 amino acids long. The V segment lost 3 bases and the J segment 4 bases; nucleotides outside the gene matches: 9. CDR3 nucleotide sequence: TGTGCCAGCAGCGAGGCCGTAGCGGGAGGGCCTTACGAGCAGTACTTC. Protein: CASSEAVAGGPYEQYF.

This chain joins TRBV30 and TRBJ1-1; possible D gene TRBD1, 5 bases. Deletions cut 2 bases from V and 5 bases from J, with 12 bases between. In germline, CDR1 is GTSNPN, CDR2 SVGIG (reference sequence). The CDR3 runs 13 residues. For the CDR3, the DNA is TGTGCCTGGAGTCCAACGTGGGGGACTGAAGCTTTCTTT. This sequence encodes CAWSPTWGTEAFF.

The count of this clone is one. CDR3 protein: CASSLPPSDTYEQYF. The DNA for the CDR3 is TGTGCCAGCAGCTTACCACCCTCCGACACTTACGAGCAGTACTTC. The chain has TRBV7-2 and TRBJ2-7; D is uncertain. The V end was cut by 2 bases, the J end by 4 bases, with 15 bases between. This CDR3 contains 15 residues. Per the germline V gene, CDR1 is SGHTA and CDR2 is FQGNSA.

The V gene is TRBV19, the J gene TRBJ2-7; a weak D match, TRBD1 (6 bases). This CDR3 spans 13 amino acids. With 5 bases removed from V and 3 bases from J, the gap between germline ends came to 11 bases. Germline CDR1 LNHDA, CDR2 SQIVND (reference sequence). The CDR3 bases are TGTGCCAGTAGTGGTACCAGGGGCTACGAGCAGTACTTC. Translation gives CASSGTRGYEQYF.

The gene calls are TRBV9 and TRBJ2-1; 7 bases are shared with TRBD2. The CDR3 runs 17 residues. V lost 3 bases, J lost 8 bases, and 17 bases stayed unmatched. Per the germline V gene, CDR1 is SGDLS and CDR2 is YYNGEE. The CDR3 sequence: CASSATSDPGYEHEQFF. The CDR3, as DNA: TGTGCCAGCAGCGCAACTAGCGACCCCGGGTACGAGCATGAGCAGTTCTTC.

The chain is built from TRBV7-3 and TRBJ2-7; TRBD1 matches 7 bases. J lost 9 bases, V lost 5 bases, and 16 bases had no gene match. This CDR3 has 15 residues. The V gene's germline CDR1 is SGHTA and CDR2 FQGTGA. The CDR3 region has the DNA TGTGCCAGCAGCCCAGCCGGGACAGAGACCTTCAGGCAGTACTTC. Protein sequence: CASSPAGTETFRQYF.

A note on this clone: Other DNA sequences from this sample encode an identical CDR3 as well. The chain recombines TRBV7-9 with TRBJ2-1; 7 bases map to TRBD1. From germline, CDR1 is SEHNR and CDR2 FQNEAQ (reference sequence). Trimming cost V 1 base and J 3 bases; bases outside gene matches: 3. There are 15 residues in the CDR3. Here the CDR3 reads CASSLGGGIYNEQFF. DNA of the CDR3: TGTGCCAGCAGCTTAGGAGGGGGCATCTACAATGAGCAGTTCTTC.